This TCR beta chain was recovered during a study of blood T cell repertoires in COVID-19. About the study: Acute-phase and convalescent COVID-19 samples originated in the United States, Italy and Spain.

In the authors' methods: By means of reference gene primer amplification, nucleated cell counts were estimated. Profiled with immunoSEQ multiplex PCR; TCRdb holds only in-frame clones, not every one. V, J and clone size were drawn from that table, and D and trimming were deduced from the DNA. The table has about 210,000 clones, about 80% seen once. This clone was seen a handful of times. Germline assignment: CDR1 SQVTM and CDR2 ANQGSEA. Trimming removed 4 bases from V and 6 bases from J; junction bases left unmatched: 3. CDR3 size: 13 residues. The origin of this receptor is a man aged 55 to 69 with acute or convalescent COVID-19. The chain joins TRBV29-1 to TRBJ2-1, with TRBD2 matching 10 bases. The specimen sequenced was peripheral blood. DNA of the CDR3: TGCAGCGTTGCAGCGGGAGGGTCCAATGAGCAGTTCTTC. It is translated as CSVAAGGSNEQFF.